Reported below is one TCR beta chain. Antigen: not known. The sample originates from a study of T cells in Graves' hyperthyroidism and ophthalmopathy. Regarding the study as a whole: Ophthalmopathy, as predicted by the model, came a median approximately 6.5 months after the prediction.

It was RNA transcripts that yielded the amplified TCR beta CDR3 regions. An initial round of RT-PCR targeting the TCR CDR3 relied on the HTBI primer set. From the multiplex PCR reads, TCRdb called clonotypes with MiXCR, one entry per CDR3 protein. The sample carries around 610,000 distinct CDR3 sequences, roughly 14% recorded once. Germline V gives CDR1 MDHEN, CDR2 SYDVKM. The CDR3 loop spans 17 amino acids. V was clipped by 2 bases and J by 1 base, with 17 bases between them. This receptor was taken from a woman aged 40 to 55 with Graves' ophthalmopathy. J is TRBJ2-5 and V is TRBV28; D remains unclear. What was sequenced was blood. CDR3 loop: CASSLSRRVHGQETQYF. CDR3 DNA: TGTGCCAGCAGTTTAAGTCGCCGGGTCCACGGCCAAGAGACCCAGTACTTC.